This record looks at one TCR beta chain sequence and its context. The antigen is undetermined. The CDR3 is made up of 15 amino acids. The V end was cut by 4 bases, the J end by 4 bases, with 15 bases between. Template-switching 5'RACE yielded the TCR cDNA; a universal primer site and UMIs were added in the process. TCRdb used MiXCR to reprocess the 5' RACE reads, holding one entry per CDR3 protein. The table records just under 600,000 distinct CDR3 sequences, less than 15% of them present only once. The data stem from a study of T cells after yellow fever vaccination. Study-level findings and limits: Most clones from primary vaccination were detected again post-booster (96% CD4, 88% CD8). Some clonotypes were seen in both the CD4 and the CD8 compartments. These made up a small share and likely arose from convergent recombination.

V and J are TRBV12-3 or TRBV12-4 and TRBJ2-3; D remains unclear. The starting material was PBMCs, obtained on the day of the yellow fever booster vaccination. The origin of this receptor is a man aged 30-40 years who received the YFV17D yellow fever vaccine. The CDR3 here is CASSYTTRNSDTQYF. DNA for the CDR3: TGTGCCAGCAGTTACACGACTCGAAACTCAGATACGCAGTATTTT.